This T cell receptor beta chain originates from a study of shared clonotypes between healthy human individuals. This clone was counted between two and nine times. The CDR3 runs to 16 residues. Losses at the gene ends were 6 bases for V and 1 base for J; bases not matched to a gene: 7. Germline V gene lookup returns CDR1 SNHLY and CDR2 FYNNEI. TCRdb keeps only in-frame clones here, not all; method: immunoSEQ multiplex PCR. The repertoire has approximately 120,000 clones, about 70% of them found once; the top ten carry roughly 24%. The receptor was derived from a woman between 25 and 40 years old in good health. The chain uses TRBV2 and TRBJ2-7; the match to TRBD2 covers 12 bases. The sequencing input was memory CD8+ T cells sorted from blood. Noted subset: CD45RO+ cells pooled with CCR7-negative TemRA cells. CDR3 protein: CASRFGTSGPSYEQYF. In DNA, the CDR3 is TGTGCCAGCAGGTTTGGGACTAGCGGGCCGTCCTACGAGCAGTACTTC.